Listed below are T cell receptor beta chains from one sample, sequenced in a study of T cells in Graves' hyperthyroidism and ophthalmopathy. TCRdb processed the multiplex PCR reads anew with MiXCR; each CDR3 protein has one entry. The sample has more than 500,000 distinct CDR3 sequences, about 16% seen once. Sequencing input: blood. Source of these receptors: a woman in her 30s with Graves' ophthalmopathy. The CDR3 runs from the conserved cysteine through the conserved F or W. The D gene is left open where the match is weak. Where a row states a size, it is once, few, many or the class of an expanded clone; other rows omit it.

j_call,d_call,clone_size,v_call,cdr3_nt,cdr3_aa
TRBJ2-7,-,-,TRBV2,TGTGCCAGCAGTGAAGTTCTGGCAGGGCCAGTTTCCTACGAGCAGTACTTC,CASSEVLAGPVSYEQYF
TRBJ2-7,-,many,TRBV11-2,TGTGCCAGCCGTCTCTGGGGTGGGAGCTCCTACGAGCAGTACTTC,CASRLWGGSSYEQYF
TRBJ2-3,TRBD1,many,TRBV6-2/TRBV6-3,TGTGCCAGCAGCTGGAGCCCCGGACAGGGGACAGATACGCAGTATTTT,CASSWSPGQGTDTQYF
TRBJ2-3,TRBD2,few,TRBV27,TGTGCCAGCAGTCCCATTAGCGGGGGCACAGATACGCAGTATTTT,CASSPISGGTDTQYF
TRBJ2-3,-,-,TRBV10-2,TGCGCCAGCAGTGAATCGGGGGGCGGAACAGATACGCAGTATTTT,CASSESGGGTDTQYF
TRBJ2-3,-,once,TRBV7-2,TGTGCCAGCAGCTTACTAACTGGACCCCCGTATTTT,CASSLLTGPPYF
TRBJ1-3,-,many,TRBV5-5,TGTGCCAGCACCACAGCCTCTGGAAACACCATATATTTT,CASTTASGNTIYF
TRBJ2-1,TRBD2,-,TRBV4-3,TGCGCCAGCAGCCAACTAGCGGGAGTAATGGGGAGCGATGAGCAGTTCTTC,CASSQLAGVMGSDEQFF
TRBJ2-5,-,few,TRBV30,TGTGCCTGGAGGGGAGCCCAAGAGACCCAGTACTTC,CAWRGAQETQYF
TRBJ2-3,-,many,TRBV4-3,TGCGCCAGCAGCGTGCAGGACACAGATACGCAGTATTTT,CASSVQDTDTQYF
TRBJ1-5,-,few,TRBV9,TGTGCCAGCAGCGTAGGGGCGGATAGCAATCAGCCCCAGCATTTT,CASSVGADSNQPQHF
TRBJ1-1,-,many,TRBV28,TGTGCCAGCAGCCTTGGGGACACAGGCTCTGGGGCTGAAGCTTTCTTT,CASSLGDTGSGAEAFF
TRBJ2-5,-,many,TRBV11-2,TGTGCCAGCAGCCCGTGGGGGAAAGAGACCCAGTACTTC,CASSPWGKETQYF
TRBJ2-1,-,many,TRBV20-1,TGCAGTGCTTACCTAGGGTGGGACAATGAGCAGTTCTTC,CSAYLGWDNEQFF
TRBJ1-1,-,many,TRBV7-8,TGTGCCAGCAGCACGCAGGGCGGGTCCATGAACACTGAAGCTTTCTTT,CASSTQGGSMNTEAFF
TRBJ2-7,-,many,TRBV20-1,TGCAGTGCTAGTAGCGGAGGCTCCTACGAGCAGTACTTC,CSASSGGSYEQYF
TRBJ2-5,TRBD2,many,TRBV29-1,TGCAGCGTTGATGGGGGTAATCGGGAGGGACAAGAGACCCAGTACTTC,CSVDGGNREGQETQYF
TRBJ1-2,-,many,TRBV12-3/TRBV12-4,TGTGCCAGCAACGGGCAGGGATCCTATGGCTACACCTTC,CASNGQGSYGYTF
TRBJ2-2,-,many,TRBV13,TGTGCCAGCAGCATGCAGATAGGGCCGGTCGGCGGGGAGCTGTTTTTT,CASSMQIGPVGGELFF
TRBJ1-1,-,few,TRBV19,TGTGCCAGTAGTATCAATTTCGGGGGGATCACTGAAGCTTTCTTT,CASSINFGGITEAFF
TRBJ1-2,-,many,TRBV12-3/TRBV12-4,TGTGCCACCGCACCGCGAGGGCGAGGGGTGTACGGCTACACCTTC,CATAPRGRGVYGYTF
TRBJ2-3,-,-,TRBV2,TGTGCCAGCAGTGAAACCGGGGCTAGAACAGATACGCAGTATTTT,CASSETGARTDTQYF
TRBJ1-6,-,few,TRBV18,TGTGCCAGCTCACCAAGGGCGGAGAACAGTTATAATTCACCCCTCCACTTT,CASSPRAENSYNSPLHF
TRBJ2-7,-,many,TRBV6-1,TGTGCCAGCAGCAAACCAACAACCTACGAGCAGTACTTC,CASSKPTTYEQYF
TRBJ1-1,-,-,TRBV6-1,TGTGCCAGCAGTGAAAGGGTCGCGAACACTGAAGCTTTCTTT,CASSERVANTEAFF
TRBJ1-1,-,many,TRBV7-2,TGTGCCAGCAGCCGCCTGATGAACACTGAAGCTTTCTTT,CASSRLMNTEAFF
TRBJ1-1,-,few,TRBV24-1,TGTGCCACCAGTGAGCAAGGGAAGACTGAAGCTTTCTTT,CATSEQGKTEAFF
TRBJ1-2,-,few,TRBV7-8,TGTGCCAGCAGCCCCCGGACGGGGGTCCGGTATGGCTACACCTTC,CASSPRTGVRYGYTF
TRBJ2-3,-,many,TRBV29-1,TGCAGCGTTGAAAGGGCAGGGGCTAGCACAGATACGCAGTATTTT,CSVERAGASTDTQYF